The sample holds a few counts of the clone carrying this TCR beta chain. The antigen is unknown. This entry is derived from a study of naive and memory T cell subsets. Study-wide results and limits: TCR abundance followed a power law differing between naive and memory subsets. Especially in CD8 cells, naive repertoires contained a few larger clonotypes, possibly CD45RA-re-expressing memory cells.

The germline V gene has CDR1 SGHTA and CDR2 FQGNSA. V gave up 5 bases and J gave up 6 bases; unmatched junction bases: 4. The CDR3 loop spans 13 amino acids. Cells stained for CD3, CD4, CD8, CD45RA, CD27 and viability were sorted into four CD45RA/CD27 subsets. The beta constant-region primer was an equimolar mix of two oligonucleotides covering TRBC1 and TRBC2. Nested alpha and beta constant-region primers with the SP2 primer drove four PCR rounds on ligated cDNA. TCRdb used MiXCR to reprocess the UMI-ligation and nested PCR reads, holding one entry per CDR3 protein. The sample includes about 90,000 distinct CDR3 sequences, roughly 12% of them seen just once.

The chain links TRBV7-2 to TRBJ2-3; 8 nucleotides agree with TRBD1. Sequencing used naive CD4+ T cells from blood. This TCR was sampled from a human donor in good health. Here the CDR3 DNA reads TGTGCCAGCAGCCCCGACAGGGGTGATACGCAGTATTTT. Translating gives CASSPDRGDTQYF.